A selection of T cell receptor beta chains follows, all from one sample in a study of T cell responses to AZD1222 COVID-19 vaccine. Sequencing used immunoSEQ multiplex PCR; TCRdb keeps in-frame clones, though not all of them. This sample has some 150,000 clones; more than 85% occur once, and the top ten carry around 1.9%. The sequencing used peripheral blood, collected on day 0 of AZD1222 vaccination. The receptors come from an adult in good health. CDR3s include the opening cysteine and the closing phenylalanine or tryptophan. Each record gives: V gene, J gene, CDR3 protein.

TRBV27	TRBJ2-1	CASSLSPSVSYNEQFF
TRBV27	TRBJ1-5	CASSPGRVGQPQHF
TRBV19	TRBJ2-5	CASSATGGGTSGGPQYF
TRBV7-9	TRBJ1-4	CASSMGQGAHEKLFF
TRBV4-2	TRBJ1-5	CASSQEKGKQPQHF
TRBV19	TRBJ1-2	CASSISQGAKPYTF
TRBV24-1	TRBJ1-5	CATSAGQGDQPQHF
TRBV5-6	TRBJ1-1	CASSLLRSDKAFF
TRBV7-8	TRBJ1-1	CASSSRAGEAFF
TRBV15	TRBJ2-7	CATSRGGGGHEQYF
TRBV25-1	TRBJ2-7	CASSEYSRQGEYEQYF
TRBV7-3	TRBJ2-5	CASSSQGWETQYF
TRBV7-9	TRBJ2-2	CAGNRGDTGELFF
TRBV7-9	TRBJ2-3	CASSLGDREGDTQYF
TRBV4-1	TRBJ2-7	CASSDGGGLHEQYF
TRBV2	TRBJ1-1	CASSFRTANTEAFF
TRBV6-5	TRBJ1-2	CASSYRGALDGYTF
TRBV3-1/TRBV3-2	TRBJ1-2	CASSQNQVDPYGYTF
TRBV29-1	TRBJ2-1	CSVEDDTSSYNEQFF
TRBV30	TRBJ1-2	CAWSVRGPYGYTF
TRBV3-1/TRBV3-2	TRBJ2-7	CASSSRTGGANYYEQYF
TRBV2	TRBJ1-1	CAPVAGLNTEAFF
TRBV9	TRBJ1-6	CASSVVGEGSPLHF
TRBV2	TRBJ1-2	CASREGSTFNYGYTF
TRBV5-1	TRBJ1-1	CASSFVGPGLFSTEAFF
TRBV7-9	TRBJ1-6	CASTLGQGINSPLHF
TRBV2	TRBJ1-1	CASSVDGNTEAFF
TRBV7-2	TRBJ2-7	CASSLQGYEQYF
TRBV5-1	TRBJ2-3	CASSSSGGGTDTQYF
TRBV6-5	TRBJ1-2	CASSLQRVDYGYTF
TRBV29-1	TRBJ2-7	CSVEQGGGYEQYF
TRBV6-1	TRBJ1-1	CASSETGGALKAFF
TRBV12-5	TRBJ1-4	CASGLGQSNEKLFF
TRBV5-1	TRBJ2-3	CASSFWTRGTDTQYF
TRBV2	TRBJ1-1	CASTVDRMNTEAFF
TRBV18	TRBJ1-1	CASSWGQKNTEAFF
TRBV9	TRBJ1-5	CASSPTPSTQPQHF
TRBV20-1	TRBJ1-1	CSVRRGLRAFF
TRBV5-6	TRBJ1-6	CASSLFGGSSYNSPLHF
TRBV11-2	TRBJ2-7	CASSLVAGLSYEQYF
TRBV11-2	TRBJ1-5	CASSLEGQGSQPQHF
TRBV15	TRBJ1-5	CATSRDRDQPQHF